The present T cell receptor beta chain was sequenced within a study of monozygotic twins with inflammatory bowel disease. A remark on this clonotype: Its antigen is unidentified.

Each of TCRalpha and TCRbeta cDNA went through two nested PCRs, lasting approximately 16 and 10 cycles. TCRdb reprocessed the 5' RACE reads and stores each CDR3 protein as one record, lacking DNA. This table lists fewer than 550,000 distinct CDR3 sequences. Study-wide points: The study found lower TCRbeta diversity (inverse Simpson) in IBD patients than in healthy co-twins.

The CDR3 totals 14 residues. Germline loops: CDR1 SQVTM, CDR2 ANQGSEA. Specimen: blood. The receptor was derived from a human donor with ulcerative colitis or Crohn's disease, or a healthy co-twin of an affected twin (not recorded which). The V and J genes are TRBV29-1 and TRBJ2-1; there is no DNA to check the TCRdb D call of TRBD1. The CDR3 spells CSVEGPREYNEQFF.